The following is a T cell receptor beta chain sequence with its context. The antigen is undetermined. The germline V gene encodes CDR1 SGDLS and CDR2 YYNGEE. The length of the CDR3 is 11 residues. The V end lost 9 bases, the J end lost 8 bases, and 14 bases lay between the germline ends. Patients aged 18 to 65 with hyperthyroidism were newly diagnosed, with duration under 2 months. These data belong to a study of T cells in Graves' hyperthyroidism and ophthalmopathy. Across the study: Initial diagnosis, before any treatment, was when peripheral blood was collected. Regarding the study as a whole: Most thyroid clonotypes expanded above 0.001 appeared in blood too.

Amplification targeted TCR beta CDR3 regions from RNA transcripts. Initially, a first-round RT-PCR of the TCR CDR3 employed the HTBI primer set. TCRdb recomputed calls from the multiplex PCR reads with MiXCR, one row per CDR3 protein. The sample yields a few hundred thousand distinct CDR3 sequences, around 14% seen once. V gene TRBV9 combines with J gene TRBJ1-2; D remains ambiguous. The source material was blood. This receptor was identified in a woman between 25 and 40 years old with Graves' hyperthyroidism. The CDR3 DNA sequence: TGTGCCACCCGAGGGATGAGGGGCTACACCTTC. Residues: CATRGMRGYTF.